The sequence of this T cell receptor (beta chain) was determined in a study of human T cells and chemical hapten exposure. Study context: While the approximately 25-week study was under way, patients received diphenylcyclopropenone on the scalp every week. The study traced per-sample TCR yield variation mainly to small differences in pooled library volumes. General study findings and limits: Once DPC sensitization occurred, TCRs above 1 in 1000 frequency showed no change. Alopecia in all donors means immunity may differ from healthy individuals.

Time point described: patch test 1, 2 weeks after DPC sensitization. Treatment here: therapeutic diphenylcyclopropenone sensitization with weekly scalp DPC. MiXCR, run by TCRdb on the RACE reads, gives a single entry per CDR3 protein. Of about 340,000 distinct CDR3 sequences listed, approximately 6.3% were seen once; the top ten hold 8.4%. The sample holds a few counts of this clonotype. Its antigen is still unknown. The source material was whole blood, sampled in connection with sensitization to the hapten diphenylcyclopropenone (DPC). The receptor was derived from a woman aged 18-29 years with alopecia areata. Some clones in this sample may be carry-over from other donors' samples.

In DNA, the CDR3 is TGTGCCACTCCGGGGGGGCCGAATGAGCAGTTCTTC. This translates into CATPGGPNEQFF. The chain links TRBV24-1 to TRBJ2-1; TRBD2 aligns across 8 bases. Germline-derived CDR1 and CDR2 are KGHDR and SFDVKD. This CDR3 comprises 12 residues. With V trimmed by 10 bases and J by 7 bases, 5 bases remained unmatched.